These T cell receptor beta chains were read from a single sample in a study of blood T cell repertoires in COVID-19. The method was immunoSEQ multiplex PCR; TCRdb's version includes in-frame clones alone and lacks a portion of them. The sample comprises 180,000 or so clones, around 80% of which are singletons, and roughly 15% rests with the top ten. Sequenced: PBMCs or T cells enriched from blood (not recorded which). These receptors all stem from a middle-aged man who had recovered from COVID-19. The CDR3 runs from the conserved cysteine through the conserved F or W. The D gene is left open where the match is weak. Some rows have no size entry. The others give once, few or many, or a class for an expanded clone.

V,size,J,D,DNA,CDR3
TRBV30,NA,TRBJ2-1,NA,TGTGCCTGGAGTCCGCGAGATGAGCAGTTCTTC,CAWSPRDEQFF
TRBV6-5,NA,TRBJ1-3,NA,TGTGCCAGCAGTCAGGGCCTATCACGGAACACCATATATTTT,CASSQGLSRNTIYF
TRBV15,NA,TRBJ2-1,TRBD2,TGTGCCACCAGCAGAGATTCGAGCGGGGGGTACAATGAGCAGTTCTTC,CATSRDSSGGYNEQFF
TRBV5-5,few,TRBJ1-4,NA,TGTGCCAGCAGCTCGCCGGGGGGTGGTGAAAAACTGTTTTTT,CASSSPGGGEKLFF
TRBV2,NA,TRBJ2-7,TRBD1,TGTGCCAGCAGTGAAATACACAGGGGGCAAGGGTGGGAGCAGTACTTC,CASSEIHRGQGWEQYF
TRBV5-1,NA,TRBJ2-7,NA,TGCGCCAGCAGCTTAGGCGGGGCAGCCTACGAGCAGTACTTC,CASSLGGAAYEQYF
TRBV3-1/TRBV3-2,NA,TRBJ1-3,TRBD1,TGTGCCAGCAGCCAAAGAGGGACAGGGGCCTCTGGAAACACCATATATTTT,CASSQRGTGASGNTIYF
TRBV3-1/TRBV3-2,NA,TRBJ2-2,TRBD2,TGTGCCAGCACCCCAGGGCGGGGGAGATACACCGGGGAGCTGTTTTTT,CASTPGRGRYTGELFF
TRBV4-1,NA,TRBJ1-4,TRBD1,TGCGCCAGCAGCCAGGAAAGACAGGGGGCAGGAGAAAAACTGTTTTTT,CASSQERQGAGEKLFF
TRBV28,NA,TRBJ2-1,TRBD2,TGTGCCAGCAGTTCAATGGGGGAGGGCAGCGATGAGCAGTTCTTC,CASSSMGEGSDEQFF
TRBV19,NA,TRBJ1-2,TRBD1,TGTGCCAGTAGTATATCCGGACAGGGTGCTAACTATGGCTACACCTTC,CASSISGQGANYGYTF
TRBV6-5,NA,TRBJ2-7,NA,TGTGCCAGCAGTTACTCCGGAGTACCCTACGAGCAGTACTTC,CASSYSGVPYEQYF
TRBV3-1/TRBV3-2,few,TRBJ1-6,TRBD1,TGTGCCAGCAGCACGACAGGGGGAAATTCACCCCTCCACTTT,CASSTTGGNSPLHF
TRBV3-1/TRBV3-2,NA,TRBJ1-1,NA,TGTGCCAGCAGCTTCCGACAGAACACTGAAGCTTTCTTT,CASSFRQNTEAFF
TRBV11-3,NA,TRBJ2-2,NA,TGTGCCAGCAGCCCCGGGGGTTCCGGGGAGCTGTTTTTT,CASSPGGSGELFF
TRBV19,NA,TRBJ1-1,NA,TGTGCCAGTAGAAACGGACAGAAGAACACTGAAGCTTTCTTT,CASRNGQKNTEAFF
TRBV24-1,NA,TRBJ2-3,TRBD1,TGTGCCACCAGTGATTTAAGCTCCGGGACAGGGCGTCCAGATACGCAGTATTTT,CATSDLSSGTGRPDTQYF